Listed below are T cell receptor beta chains from one sample, sequenced in a study of blood T cells in healthy people across ages. Using its own MiXCR run on the 5' RACE reads, TCRdb lists one record per CDR3 protein. The sample has hundreds of thousands of distinct CDR3 sequences; around three fifths are singletons. Sequenced material: blood. The receptor set was obtained from a man in his forties in good health. Both conserved end residues are part of each CDR3. A D gene is named only where the DNA matches it firmly. A row's size may be missing; if present it is once, few, many or a size class.

V: TRBV24-1
size: few
D: -
J: TRBJ2-4
CDR3: CATSDSGLQEQYF
DNA: TGTGCCACCAGTGACTCGGGACTCCAGGAGCAGTACTTC

V: TRBV5-5
size: -
D: -
J: TRBJ1-2
CDR3: CASSLEDWDYGYTF
DNA: TGTGCCAGCAGCTTGGAGGACTGGGACTATGGCTACACCTTC

V: TRBV14
size: once
D: -
J: TRBJ2-6
CDR3: CASSQFSPGANVLTF
DNA: TGTGCCAGCAGCCAATTTAGTCCTGGGGCCAACGTCCTGACTTTC

V: TRBV28
size: -
D: TRBD1
J: TRBJ2-4
CDR3: CASSPDRTGRFKNIQYF
DNA: TGTGCCAGCAGTCCCGACCGGACAGGGAGGTTCAAAAACATTCAGTACTTC

V: TRBV28
size: -
D: -
J: TRBJ1-1
CDR3: CASSLTLGFAEAFF
DNA: TGTGCCAGCAGTTTAACCCTCGGGTTTGCTGAAGCTTTCTTT

V: TRBV28
size: -
D: -
J: TRBJ1-4
CDR3: CATQESAGSTNEKLFF
DNA: TGTGCCACCCAGGAATCGGCAGGGTCAACTAATGAAAAACTGTTTTTT

V: TRBV7-2
size: few
D: -
J: TRBJ2-3
CDR3: CASSWRGGTSTDTQYF
DNA: TGTGCCAGCAGCTGGCGGGGCGGAACTAGCACAGATACGCAGTATTTT

V: TRBV6-2/TRBV6-3
size: -
D: -
J: TRBJ2-5
CDR3: CASSYPTRGPRETQYF
DNA: TGTGCCAGCAGTTATCCGACTAGGGGCCCTCGGGAGACCCAGTACTTC

V: TRBV20-1
size: -
D: TRBD1
J: TRBJ1-2
CDR3: CSARTGEDYGYTF
DNA: TGCAGTGCTAGGACAGGGGAAGACTATGGCTACACCTTC

V: TRBV7-2
size: -
D: -
J: TRBJ2-4
CDR3: CASSLSLKNIQYF
DNA: TGTGCCAGCAGCTTATCATTAAAAAACATTCAGTACTTC

V: TRBV25-1
size: -
D: TRBD1
J: TRBJ1-1
CDR3: CASSDPTQGARMPEAFF
DNA: TGTGCCAGCAGTGATCCCACACAGGGGGCGCGAATGCCTGAAGCTTTCTTT

V: TRBV5-5
size: once
D: TRBD2
J: TRBJ2-5
CDR3: CASSSQSGGARETQYF
DNA: TGTGCCAGCAGCTCCCAAAGCGGGGGGGCCAGGGAGACCCAGTACTTC

V: TRBV5-6
size: -
D: TRBD2
J: TRBJ2-5
CDR3: CASSSATSGGAGFNEQYF
DNA: TGTGCCAGCAGCTCTGCGACTAGCGGGGGGGCGGGTTTCAATGAGCAGTACTTC

V: TRBV7-6
size: -
D: TRBD2
J: TRBJ2-5
CDR3: CASSGEGLAAETQYF
DNA: TGTGCCAGCAGCGGGGAGGGACTAGCGGCAGAGACCCAGTACTTC

V: TRBV15
size: -
D: -
J: TRBJ2-1
CDR3: CATSRDLGASGETQFF
DNA: TGTGCCACCAGCAGAGATCTGGGGGCTTCAGGAGAGACCCAGTTCTTC

V: TRBV2
size: few
D: -
J: TRBJ2-5
CDR3: CASRTNEETQYF
DNA: TGTGCCAGCAGAACGAATGAGGAGACCCAGTACTTC

V: TRBV6-1
size: -
D: TRBD2
J: TRBJ2-7
CDR3: CASSGLREISEQYF
DNA: TGTGCCAGCAGTGGCCTGCGGGAGATCAGCGAGCAGTACTTC

V: TRBV7-2
size: few
D: -
J: TRBJ2-4
CDR3: CASSLDRFSDIQYF
DNA: TGTGCCAGCAGCTTAGACAGATTTTCGGACATTCAGTACTTC

V: TRBV6-6
size: -
D: -
J: TRBJ1-6
CDR3: CASREDGTNSPLHF
DNA: TGTGCCAGCAGAGAGGACGGGACGAATTCACCCCTCCACTTT

V: TRBV4-3
size: -
D: -
J: TRBJ2-4
CDR3: CASSQDLQGLGKNIQYF
DNA: TGCGCCAGCAGCCAAGATCTTCAGGGGCTCGGCAAAAACATTCAGTACTTC

V: TRBV6-2/TRBV6-3
size: -
D: -
J: TRBJ1-6
CDR3: CASSYSAMEDSSYNSPLHF
DNA: TGTGCCAGCAGTTACTCCGCCATGGAGGATAGCTCCTATAATTCACCCCTCCACTTT

V: TRBV7-2
size: -
D: -
J: TRBJ2-1
CDR3: CASSRLADRTSGSRYEQFF
DNA: TGTGCCAGCAGCAGACTGGCGGACAGGACGAGCGGGAGCCGCTATGAGCAGTTCTTC

V: TRBV4-3
size: -
D: -
J: TRBJ2-5
CDR3: CASSQDLPVLGTQYF
DNA: TGCGCCAGCAGCCAAGATCTCCCAGTTCTCGGGACCCAGTACTTC

V: TRBV28
size: -
D: TRBD1
J: TRBJ1-1
CDR3: CASRPTPGQGRTEAFF
DNA: TGTGCCAGCAGGCCTACTCCGGGACAGGGACGTACTGAAGCTTTCTTT

V: TRBV11-3
size: -
D: -
J: TRBJ1-6
CDR3: CASSLDSDVNSPLHF
DNA: TGTGCCAGCAGCTTAGACAGCGACGTAAATTCACCCCTCCACTTT

V: TRBV28
size: -
D: -
J: TRBJ1-5
CDR3: CASISGGSQPQHF
DNA: TGTGCCAGCATTTCGGGAGGGAGTCAGCCCCAGCATTTT

V: TRBV27
size: few
D: TRBD1
J: TRBJ2-6
CDR3: CASSLTKVGTGVSGANVLTF
DNA: TGTGCCAGCAGTTTAACGAAGGTCGGGACAGGGGTTTCCGGGGCCAACGTCCTGACTTTC

V: TRBV10-3
size: -
D: -
J: TRBJ2-1
CDR3: CAISVGESEQFF
DNA: TGTGCCATCAGTGTTGGAGAAAGTGAGCAGTTCTTC

V: TRBV7-9
size: few
D: TRBD2
J: TRBJ2-1
CDR3: CASSSGLAENEQFF
DNA: TGTGCCAGCAGTTCTGGACTAGCGGAGAATGAGCAGTTCTTC

V: TRBV6-1
size: -
D: -
J: TRBJ2-5
CDR3: CASTMYQETQYF
DNA: TGTGCCAGCACCATGTACCAAGAGACCCAGTACTTC

V: TRBV7-2
size: -
D: -
J: TRBJ2-4
CDR3: CASSLNQDENIQYF
DNA: TGTGCCAGCAGCTTAAATCAAGATGAAAACATTCAGTACTTC

V: TRBV6-6
size: -
D: TRBD1
J: TRBJ2-1
CDR3: CASSSTGGGGNEQFF
DNA: TGTGCCAGCAGCTCAACAGGGGGCGGGGGCAATGAGCAGTTCTTC

V: TRBV7-8
size: -
D: TRBD2
J: TRBJ2-1
CDR3: CASSLGRRTSGDEQFF
DNA: TGTGCCAGCAGCTTAGGGCGGCGGACTAGCGGCGATGAGCAGTTCTTC

V: TRBV29-1
size: -
D: TRBD2
J: TRBJ2-3
CDR3: CSVDGTAGGVEDTQYF
DNA: TGCAGCGTTGACGGGACGGCGGGAGGGGTGGAAGATACGCAGTATTTT

V: TRBV6-1
size: -
D: TRBD2
J: TRBJ2-5
CDR3: CASSEMRGRGDQETQYF
DNA: TGTGCCAGCAGCGAAATGCGCGGGAGGGGAGATCAAGAGACCCAGTACTTC

V: TRBV7-9
size: -
D: -
J: TRBJ1-1
CDR3: CASSSEENTEAFF
DNA: TGTGCCAGCAGCTCTGAGGAGAACACTGAAGCTTTCTTT

V: TRBV25-1
size: few
D: TRBD1
J: TRBJ2-6
CDR3: CASSGPTGSGANVLTF
DNA: TGTGCCAGCAGTGGACCGACAGGGTCAGGGGCCAACGTCCTGACTTTC

V: TRBV9
size: -
D: -
J: TRBJ2-7
CDR3: CASSPGTYLYEQYF
DNA: TGTGCCAGCAGTCCCGGGACTTACCTCTACGAGCAGTACTTC

V: TRBV7-8
size: -
D: TRBD1
J: TRBJ2-1
CDR3: CASSYDRGGDLAYNEQFF
DNA: TGTGCCAGCAGCTACGACAGGGGCGGAGATCTAGCCTACAATGAGCAGTTCTTC

V: TRBV11-1
size: -
D: TRBD2
J: TRBJ2-1
CDR3: CASSRLTSGSADEQFF
DNA: TGTGCCAGCAGCCGACTGACTAGCGGGAGTGCGGATGAGCAGTTCTTC

V: TRBV20-1
size: few
D: -
J: TRBJ2-7
CDR3: CSASDPGATGFREQYF
DNA: TGCAGTGCTAGTGACCCAGGGGCGACAGGTTTTCGCGAGCAGTACTTC

V: TRBV7-2
size: many
D: -
J: TRBJ2-7
CDR3: CASSTPGGYEQYF
DNA: TGTGCCAGCAGCACCCCTGGGGGGTACGAGCAGTACTTC

V: TRBV6-2/TRBV6-3
size: -
D: TRBD2
J: TRBJ2-1
CDR3: CASSKPGLAENEFSYNEQFF
DNA: TGTGCCAGCAGTAAACCGGGACTAGCGGAGAATGAGTTCTCCTACAATGAGCAGTTCTTC

V: TRBV29-1
size: -
D: TRBD2
J: TRBJ2-1
CDR3: CSAGELAGDGEQFF
DNA: TGCAGCGCCGGAGAACTAGCGGGAGACGGTGAGCAGTTCTTC

V: TRBV6-2/TRBV6-3
size: -
D: -
J: TRBJ1-1
CDR3: CASSQIGTPEAFF
DNA: TGTGCCAGCAGTCAAATCGGGACACCTGAAGCTTTCTTT

V: TRBV7-2
size: many
D: TRBD1
J: TRBJ2-7
CDR3: CASSRQGYEQYF
DNA: TGTGCCAGCAGCCGACAGGGCTACGAGCAGTACTTC

V: TRBV6-6
size: -
D: TRBD1
J: TRBJ1-2
CDR3: CASTRTGAMGYTF
DNA: TGTGCCAGCACTAGGACAGGGGCGATGGGCTACACCTTC

V: TRBV25-1
size: -
D: -
J: TRBJ2-4
CDR3: CASIGLAKNIQYF
DNA: TGTGCCAGCATAGGTTTAGCCAAAAACATTCAGTACTTC

V: TRBV5-1
size: -
D: TRBD2
J: TRBJ2-7
CDR3: CASSLLAGVGDEQYF
DNA: TGCGCCAGCAGCTTGCTAGCGGGAGTTGGGGACGAGCAGTACTTC

V: TRBV27
size: -
D: -
J: TRBJ2-5
CDR3: CASSFPGLGTYQYF
DNA: TGTGCCAGCAGTTTTCCGGGACTGGGGACTTACCAGTACTTC

V: TRBV9
size: once
D: -
J: TRBJ1-2
CDR3: CASSAQGGGAHGYTF
DNA: TGTGCCAGCAGCGCCCAAGGTGGGGGGGCCCATGGCTACACCTTC

V: TRBV5-1
size: once
D: TRBD1
J: TRBJ1-1
CDR3: CASSLAGTGATEAFF
DNA: TGCGCCAGCAGCTTAGCCGGGACAGGGGCCACTGAAGCTTTCTTT

V: TRBV28
size: -
D: TRBD2
J: TRBJ2-7
CDR3: CASSPGSGRAYEQYF
DNA: TGTGCCAGCAGCCCAGGTAGCGGGAGGGCCTACGAGCAGTACTTC

V: TRBV18
size: many
D: -
J: TRBJ1-2
CDR3: CASSPGDDYGYTF
DNA: TGTGCCAGCTCACCAGGGGATGACTATGGCTACACCTTC

V: TRBV4-1
size: -
D: -
J: TRBJ2-1
CDR3: CASSQPDTYNEQFF
DNA: TGCGCCAGCAGCCAACCGGACACCTACAATGAGCAGTTCTTC

V: TRBV7-6
size: few
D: -
J: TRBJ2-3
CDR3: CASSLILDTQYF
DNA: TGTGCCAGCAGCTTAATTCTAGATACGCAGTATTTT

V: TRBV7-2
size: -
D: -
J: TRBJ2-2
CDR3: CASSPELVATNTGELFF
DNA: TGTGCCAGCAGCCCCGAGTTGGTGGCTACGAACACCGGGGAGCTGTTTTTT

V: TRBV29-1
size: few
D: TRBD1
J: TRBJ1-2
CDR3: CSVEHRGHTF
DNA: TGCAGCGTTGAACACAGGGGTCACACCTTC

V: TRBV9
size: -
D: -
J: TRBJ2-1
CDR3: CASSVRLAESYNEQFF
DNA: TGTGCCAGCAGTGTGAGGTTAGCGGAGTCCTACAATGAGCAGTTCTTC

V: TRBV2
size: -
D: TRBD2
J: TRBJ2-5
CDR3: CASSRLGGGVQETQYF
DNA: TGTGCCAGCAGTCGCCTAGGCGGGGGGGTTCAAGAGACCCAGTACTTC